This T cell receptor beta chain came from a study of blood T cells in healthy people across ages. Together with a sample-barcoded 5' primer, a J-beta primer mix was included in a second PCR lasting about 6 to 11 cycles. Each CDR3 protein gets one entry after TCRdb re-called the 5' RACE reads with MiXCR. Of fewer than 2 million distinct CDR3 sequences listed, around 42% are singletons. Trimming pared 0 bases from V and 3 bases from J, leaving 9 bases between. The CDR3 is made up of 14 amino acids. In germline, CDR1 is SGHRS, CDR2 YFSETQ. This clonotype came up a few times. V gene TRBV5-1 combines with J gene TRBJ1-2; D is uncertain. This TCR was sampled from a human donor in good health. The source material was blood. The CDR3 region has the DNA TGCGCCAGCAGCTTGGGTTTTGGAGACTATGGCTACACCTTC. It is translated as CASSLGFGDYGYTF. The full variable domain, with the rest looked up from reference TRBV5-1 and TRBJ1-2, is KAGVTQTPRYLIKTRGQQVTLSCSPISGHRSVSWYQQTPGQGLQFLFEYFSETQRNKGNFPGRFSGRQFSNSRSEMNVSTLELGDSALYLCASSLGFGDYGYTFGSGTRLTVV.